This record concerns one T cell receptor (beta chain) sequence. This clone has just one count. Its binding antigen is unknown. The sample holds no much larger clone one base away, and base qualities are not on file. The sample originates from a study of shared clonotypes between healthy human individuals (dated by TCRdb to the early 2020s). At the level of the whole study: Three men and a couple of women, aged 18 to 49 years, made up the cohort. Per donor, three plates each were used for CD4 naive and CD4 memory, two for CD8 naive, and one for CD8 memory. To estimate repertoire size and how much clonotype sharing occurs between individuals, the study deeply sequenced the blood TCR repertoires of 5 or 6 healthy adults. To increase sequencing depth and limit assay-specific biases, different laboratories used diverse techniques to prepare libraries and sequence TCR repertoires. Each donor's leukapheresis produced roughly between roughly 0.85 and 9 billion PBMCs. What the authors observed across the whole study: Only blood was sampled, and tissue TCR repertoires likely differ from those in blood. Because the study included a small number of donors, the genetic and exposure-history diversity represented was limited. Incomplete sequencing was indicated by rarefaction of sorted-subset datasets, despite the large sequencing depth. About 4.5% of naive CD4, around 3.6% of naive CD8, around 2.3% of memory CD4, and approximately 0.39% of memory CD8 clonotypes were shared across several donors. Based on pairwise subsampling, the degree of clonotype sharing among donors was expected to be affected by sequencing depth. Naive subsets generally had larger estimated clonotype richness than memory subsets. Compared with non-shared clonotypes, clonotypes shared by all four sorted-subset donors had higher generation probabilities.

Using the deep immunoSEQ assay, multiplex PCR amplified TCR CDR3 regions from genomic DNA. Genomic DNA extracted from each cell subset was distributed evenly over all wells of several immunoSEQ 96-well plates, and each plate served as one replicate. For sorted subsets, roughly 200 ng of genomic DNA, equivalent to roughly 30,000 T cell genomes, went into each replicate PCR. Purified libraries were quantified with a Qubit 3.0 fluorometer, sized on a Bioanalyzer 2100, and re-quantified with the KAPA Library Quantification kit. Every immunoSEQ 96-well plate was sequenced on a separate single-read 150-cycle Illumina NextSeq 550 flow cell. On the authors' methods: Because the immunoSEQ output held only junctional sequences and lacked quality scores, the filtering could not match the filtering applied to full-length reads. Sequences were annotated with PyIR, a Python wrapper for IgBLAST v1.9, and V/J genes and CDR3 were assigned using IMGT germline references. Reads with weak V/J assignments (E-value above 1e-6), missing CDR3, stop codons, out-of-frame junctions, or ambiguous translated residues were removed. A V3J clonotype was defined by an identical inferred V gene, J gene, and CDR3 amino acid sequence. Percentage overlap between repertoires was computed as shared unique clonotypes divided by the size of the smaller repertoire. Three approaches were used to assess repertoire richness: RTK rarefaction, the Chao1 estimator, and Recon v2.1 estimates of unobserved clonotypes. Generation probabilities were computed with OLGA for all TCRbeta clonotypes obtained by the gDNA method from a few donors. The table comes from immuneACCESS by way of TCRdb, which keeps in-frame sequences with V and J called. Part of the clones is missing from these tables; in studies checked, under half for an unresolved V gene and the rest for unknown reasons. V, J and clone size are taken as reported in that table, and D and trimming were inferred from the DNA itself. This sample gives around 2.1 million clones in total; approximately 94% of them show up just once. The ten largest account for more than 0.1% of the sample.

The donors were healthy, HIV-negative adults with no recently reported acute infections or vaccinations. All donors were Caucasian adults living in Nashville, Tennessee, USA. CD4+ T cells were enriched by magnetic negative selection; naive cells were then positively selected on CD45RA, and the negative fraction formed the memory subset. Blood was collected by leukapheresis, and PBMCs were isolated by Ficoll-Histopaque density gradient centrifugation and then cryopreserved in liquid nitrogen vapor phase. Analytical flow cytometry was used to check the purity and quantity of every magnetically sorted T cell population. Genomic DNA was isolated from every sorted fraction and measured by UV absorbance on a Nanodrop 2000c. The CDR3, cysteine through phenylalanine, is 15 amino acids long. CDR3 DNA is the only sequence kept; it has 45 bases, read in frame from the first base. V loses 6 bases, J loses 8 bases, and the germline ends lie 20 bases apart. CDR1 and CDR2 were assigned from the germline V gene (reference sequence) as SEHNR and FQNEAQ.

Source material: naive CD4+ T cells sorted from blood. This sample's cell subset or site label indicates: CD45RA+ positively selected. Here the chain combines TRBV7-9 and TRBJ1-3, and perhaps TRBD1 as D gene, on 6 matching bases. This sequence originates from a man between 18 and 35 years old in good health. The DNA is as follows: TGTGCCAGCAGTTCAAGTAACAGGGAAAGACACACCATATATTTT. Translation gives CASSSSNRERHTIYF.